A selection of T cell receptor beta chains follows, all from one sample in a study of blood T cell repertoires in COVID-19. Clones were sequenced by immunoSEQ multiplex PCR, and TCRdb holds only the in-frame ones, with some missing. The sample has 650,000 to 800,000 clones, 90% seen once; the top ten hold 0.2% to 0.3%. The sample was peripheral blood. These TCRs come from a woman aged 18-29 years with acute or convalescent COVID-19. The CDR3 runs from the conserved cysteine through the conserved F or W. D genes are given only for firm matches. The size of a clone is reported for some rows only, either as once, few or many, or as a class for expanded clones.

v_gene	j_gene	d_gene	abundance	CDR3aa	CDR3nt
TRBV28	TRBJ2-7	TRBD1	NA	CASSKRTGLSYEQYF	TGTGCCAGCAGTAAACGGACAGGACTCTCCTACGAGCAGTACTTC
TRBV12-2	TRBJ1-2	NA	NA	CASRLRDRRSYTF	TGTGCAAGTCGCCTCCGGGACAGGAGGAGCTACACCTTC
TRBV10-2	TRBJ1-2	TRBD1	NA	CASSVPGQGRYGYTF	TGCGCCAGCAGTGTCCCGGGACAGGGGCGCTATGGCTACACCTTC
TRBV4-1	TRBJ1-4	NA	NA	CASSHAGATNEKLFF	TGCGCCAGCAGCCACGCAGGGGCTACTAATGAAAAACTGTTTTTT
TRBV11-2	TRBJ1-4	NA	NA	CASSPGQYPTNEKLFF	TGTGCCAGCAGCCCAGGACAGTACCCAACTAATGAAAAACTGTTTTTT
TRBV6-4	TRBJ1-6	TRBD1	few	CASSDEGANSPLHF	TGTGCCAGCAGTGACGAGGGGGCGAACTCACCCCTCCACTTT
TRBV25-1	TRBJ2-2	TRBD1	NA	CASRDRDIGGELFF	TGTGCCAGCAGGGACAGGGATATTGGCGGGGAGCTGTTTTTT
TRBV29-1	TRBJ2-1	TRBD1	NA	CSAYRGSNEQFF	TGCAGCGCTTACAGGGGGTCAAATGAGCAGTTCTTC
TRBV5-5	TRBJ2-2	TRBD1	NA	CASSSDRDWTGELFF	TGTGCCAGCAGCTCTGACAGGGATTGGACCGGGGAGCTGTTTTTT
TRBV6-2/TRBV6-3	TRBJ1-3	TRBD1	NA	CASSDRRQGHTIYF	TGTGCCAGCAGTGACCGCCGACAGGGGCACACCATATATTTT
TRBV28	TRBJ1-1	TRBD1	NA	CASSDRWDSQNTEAFF	TGTGCCAGCAGTGACCGATGGGACAGCCAAAACACTGAAGCTTTCTTT
TRBV7-2	TRBJ1-1	NA	NA	CASSSNREGTEAFF	TGTGCCAGCAGCTCGAACAGGGAAGGGACTGAAGCTTTCTTT
TRBV28	TRBJ1-2	NA	NA	CASNTGNYGYTF	TGTGCCAGCAACACAGGCAACTATGGCTACACCTTC
TRBV18	TRBJ1-1	NA	NA	CASSPPRAGDTEAFF	TGTGCCAGCTCACCACCGAGGGCAGGGGATACTGAAGCTTTCTTT
TRBV5-4	TRBJ2-2	NA	NA	CASSSGVTNTGELFF	TGTGCCAGCAGCTCCGGGGTAACGAACACCGGGGAGCTGTTTTTT
TRBV13	TRBJ1-1	NA	NA	CASSTRDLGRGPNTEAFF	TGTGCCAGCAGTACAAGGGATTTAGGGAGGGGCCCGAACACTGAAGCTTTCTTT
TRBV6-5	TRBJ1-1	NA	NA	CASSRLQGATEAFF	TGTGCCAGCAGTCGGCTACAGGGAGCCACTGAAGCTTTCTTT
TRBV6-5	TRBJ1-5	NA	NA	CASREGLLQPQHF	TGTGCCAGCAGAGAGGGACTCCTACAGCCCCAGCATTTT
TRBV28	TRBJ2-1	NA	NA	CASSLLGRGDEQFF	TGTGCCAGCAGTTTATTGGGCAGGGGCGATGAGCAGTTCTTC
TRBV5-6	TRBJ1-1	NA	few	CASSLGRLMNTEAFF	TGTGCCAGCAGCTTGGGCAGGTTAATGAACACTGAAGCTTTCTTT
TRBV5-1	TRBJ2-2	TRBD1	NA	CASSLPQGYTGELFF	TGCGCCAGCAGCTTGCCACAGGGGTACACCGGGGAGCTGTTTTTT
TRBV7-2	TRBJ1-2	NA	NA	CASSLASLYGYTF	TGTGCCAGCAGCTTAGCCAGTCTCTATGGCTACACCTTC
TRBV7-2	TRBJ1-1	TRBD1	NA	CASKGMDRGATEAFF	TGTGCCAGCAAGGGTATGGACAGGGGAGCCACTGAAGCTTTCTTT
TRBV5-1	TRBJ1-1	TRBD1	once	CASSGTGADTEAFF	TGCGCCAGCAGCGGAACAGGGGCGGACACTGAAGCTTTCTTT
TRBV11-3	TRBJ2-1	NA	NA	CASSSRGLVDEQFF	TGTGCCAGCAGCTCCCGGGGTTTAGTGGATGAGCAGTTCTTC
TRBV7-8	TRBJ2-7	TRBD2	NA	CASSLGPAGETYEQYF	TGTGCCAGCAGCTTAGGTCCAGCGGGGGAGACCTACGAGCAGTACTTC
TRBV5-1	TRBJ1-1	NA	NA	CASSYDSSSTEAFF	TGCGCCAGCAGCTACGACAGCTCGTCCACTGAAGCTTTCTTT
TRBV5-1	TRBJ2-4	TRBD1	NA	CASSLGQTLAKNIQYF	TGCGCCAGCAGCCTGGGACAGACTCTAGCCAAAAACATTCAGTACTTC
TRBV5-1	TRBJ2-7	NA	NA	CASRRGLLSYEQYF	TGCGCCAGTCGGAGGGGGCTGCTATCCTACGAGCAGTACTTC
TRBV2	TRBJ1-6	TRBD1	NA	CASRAGTGPTPLHF	TGTGCCAGCAGAGCCGGGACAGGTCCGACACCCCTCCACTTT
TRBV18	TRBJ2-1	NA	NA	CASSPPSGNEQFF	TGTGCCAGCTCACCACCTTCCGGCAATGAGCAGTTCTTC
TRBV9	TRBJ1-6	TRBD1	NA	CASSHPGQGGSYNSPLHF	TGTGCCAGCAGCCACCCTGGACAGGGAGGGTCCTATAATTCACCCCTCCACTTT
TRBV7-3	TRBJ2-3	NA	NA	CASSLNSPGGATTDTQYF	TGTGCCAGCAGCTTGAACAGTCCGGGCGGGGCCACCACAGATACGCAGTATTTT
TRBV7-8	TRBJ2-1	TRBD2	NA	CASSFLAGGRNEQFF	TGTGCCAGCAGCTTCCTAGCGGGGGGTAGGAATGAGCAGTTCTTC
TRBV5-8	TRBJ1-2	NA	NA	CASSRDFHGYTF	TGTGCCAGCAGCCGGGATTTCCATGGCTACACCTTC
TRBV5-1	TRBJ1-2	TRBD1	NA	CASGPGQGVEGYTF	TGCGCCTCCGGCCCGGGACAGGGAGTTGAGGGCTACACCTTC
TRBV19	TRBJ1-5	NA	few	CASSPRHPAGNQPQHF	TGTGCCAGTAGTCCAAGACACCCGGCCGGCAATCAGCCCCAGCATTTT
TRBV29-1	TRBJ1-1	TRBD1	few	CSVGTGEGTEAFF	TGCAGCGTTGGGACAGGGGAGGGCACTGAAGCTTTCTTT
TRBV11-2	TRBJ2-7	NA	NA	CASSLGPGLYEQYF	TGTGCCAGCAGCTTAGGCCCTGGGCTTTACGAGCAGTACTTC
TRBV2	TRBJ1-6	TRBD1	NA	CASRRTGDNSPLHF	TGTGCCAGCAGACGGACAGGAGATAATTCACCCCTCCACTTT
TRBV6-1	TRBJ2-1	TRBD2	few	CASSEVVAGAYNEQFF	TGTGCCAGCAGTGAAGTGGTAGCGGGGGCTTACAATGAGCAGTTCTTC
TRBV7-2	TRBJ2-2	NA	NA	CASSLLGLSGVAGELFF	TGTGCCAGCAGCTTATTAGGCCTCTCCGGGGTTGCCGGGGAGCTGTTTTTT
TRBV3-1/TRBV3-2	TRBJ1-6	NA	once	CASSQDTFRVGSPLHF	TGTGCCAGCAGCCAAGATACGTTCAGGGTCGGTTCACCCCTCCACTTT
TRBV4-2	TRBJ1-5	TRBD1	once	CASSASGQGGFQPQHF	TGTGCCAGCAGCGCCAGCGGCCAGGGGGGATTTCAGCCCCAGCATTTT
TRBV18	TRBJ1-5	TRBD1	once	CASSVDRNQPQHF	TGTGCCAGCTCTGTGGACAGGAATCAGCCCCAGCATTTT
TRBV9	TRBJ1-1	NA	NA	CASSKTTRTVTEAFF	TGTGCCAGCAGCAAAACTACTCGGACAGTGACTGAAGCTTTCTTT
TRBV3-1/TRBV3-2	TRBJ1-1	NA	NA	CASSQVGKTEAFF	TGTGCCAGCAGCCAAGTCGGGAAGACTGAAGCTTTCTTT